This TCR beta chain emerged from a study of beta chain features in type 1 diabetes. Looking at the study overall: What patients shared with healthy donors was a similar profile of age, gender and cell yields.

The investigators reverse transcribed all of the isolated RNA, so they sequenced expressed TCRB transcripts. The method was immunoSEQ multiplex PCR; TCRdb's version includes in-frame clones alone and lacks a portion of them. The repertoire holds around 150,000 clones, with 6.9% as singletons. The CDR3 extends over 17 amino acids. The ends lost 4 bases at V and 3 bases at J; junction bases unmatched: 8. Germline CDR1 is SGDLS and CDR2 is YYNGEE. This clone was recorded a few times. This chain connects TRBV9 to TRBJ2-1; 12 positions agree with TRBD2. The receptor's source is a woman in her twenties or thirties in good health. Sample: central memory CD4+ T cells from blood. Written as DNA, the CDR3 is TGTGCCAGCAGCCTCCAGCCGACTAGCGGGAGCTACAATGAGCAGTTCTTC. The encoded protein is CASSLQPTSGSYNEQFF.